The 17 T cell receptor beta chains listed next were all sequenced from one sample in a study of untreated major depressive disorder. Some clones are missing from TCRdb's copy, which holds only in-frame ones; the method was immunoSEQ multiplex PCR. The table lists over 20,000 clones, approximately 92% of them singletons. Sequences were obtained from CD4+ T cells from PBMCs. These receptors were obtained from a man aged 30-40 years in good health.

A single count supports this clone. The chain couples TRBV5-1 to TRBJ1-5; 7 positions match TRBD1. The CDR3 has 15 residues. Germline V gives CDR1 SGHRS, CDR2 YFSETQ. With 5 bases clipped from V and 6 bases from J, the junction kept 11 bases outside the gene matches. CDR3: CASSYGTEVSQPQHF. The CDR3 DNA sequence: TGCGCCAGCAGTTACGGGACAGAAGTTTCTCAGCCCCAGCATTTT.

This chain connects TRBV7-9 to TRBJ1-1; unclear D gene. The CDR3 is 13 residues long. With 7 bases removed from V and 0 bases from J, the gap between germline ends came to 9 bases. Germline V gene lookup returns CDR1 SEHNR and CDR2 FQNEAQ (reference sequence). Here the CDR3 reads CASTVTVNTEAFF. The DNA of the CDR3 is TGTGCCAGCACCGTGACGGTGAACACTGAAGCTTTCTTT.

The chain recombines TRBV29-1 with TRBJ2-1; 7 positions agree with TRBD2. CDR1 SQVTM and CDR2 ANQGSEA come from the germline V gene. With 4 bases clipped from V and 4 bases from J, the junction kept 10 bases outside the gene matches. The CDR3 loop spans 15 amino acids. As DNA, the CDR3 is TGCAGCGTTGCCCCCAATGGGCGGGAGTACAATGAGCAGTTCTTC. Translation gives CSVAPNGREYNEQFF.

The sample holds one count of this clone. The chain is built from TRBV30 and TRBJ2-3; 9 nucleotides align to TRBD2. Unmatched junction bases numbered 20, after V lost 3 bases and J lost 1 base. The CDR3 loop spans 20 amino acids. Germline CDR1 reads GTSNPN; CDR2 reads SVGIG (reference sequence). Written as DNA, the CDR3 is TGTGCCTGGAGCCCGGGGCTAGCGGGAACCCTTTCCGGGGGCACAGATACGCAGTATTTT. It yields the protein CAWSPGLAGTLSGGTDTQYF.

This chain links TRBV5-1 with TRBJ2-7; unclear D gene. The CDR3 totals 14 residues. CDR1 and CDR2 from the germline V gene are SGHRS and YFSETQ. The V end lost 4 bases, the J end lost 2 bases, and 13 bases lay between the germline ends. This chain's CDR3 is CASSPDTGPYEQYF. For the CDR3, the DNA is TGCGCCAGCAGCCCCGACACTGGCCCCTACGAGCAGTACTTC.

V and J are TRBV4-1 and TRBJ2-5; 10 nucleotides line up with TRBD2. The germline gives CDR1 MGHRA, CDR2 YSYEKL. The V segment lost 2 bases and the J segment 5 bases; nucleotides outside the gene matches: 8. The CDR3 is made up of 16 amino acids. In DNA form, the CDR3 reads TGCGCCAGCAGCCAACGAACCGGGACTAGCGTGGAGACCCAGTACTTC. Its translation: CASSQRTGTSVETQYF.

CDR3 sequence: CASSPSGYYEQYF. The CDR3 DNA reads as TGTGCCAGTAGTCCCTCAGGGTACTACGAGCAGTACTTC. The chain employs TRBV19 and TRBJ2-7, with D possibly being TRBD1 (5 bases). V was pared by 5 bases and J by 3 bases, with 11 bases between. Germline V CDR1 and CDR2: LNHDA, SQIVND (reference sequence). This CDR3 contains 13 residues.

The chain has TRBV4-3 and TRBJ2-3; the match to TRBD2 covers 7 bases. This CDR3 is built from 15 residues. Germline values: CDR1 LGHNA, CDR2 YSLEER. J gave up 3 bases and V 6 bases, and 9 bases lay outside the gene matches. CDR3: CASRGSPGGTDTQYF. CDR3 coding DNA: TGCGCCAGCAGGGGGAGTCCGGGAGGAACAGATACGCAGTATTTT.

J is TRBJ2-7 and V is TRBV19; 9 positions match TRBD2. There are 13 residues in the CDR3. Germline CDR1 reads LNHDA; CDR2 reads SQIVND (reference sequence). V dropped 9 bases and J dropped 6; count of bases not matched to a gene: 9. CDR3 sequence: CASSAPSGIEQYF. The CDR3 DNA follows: TGTGCCAGCTCAGCCCCTAGCGGGATCGAGCAGTACTTC.

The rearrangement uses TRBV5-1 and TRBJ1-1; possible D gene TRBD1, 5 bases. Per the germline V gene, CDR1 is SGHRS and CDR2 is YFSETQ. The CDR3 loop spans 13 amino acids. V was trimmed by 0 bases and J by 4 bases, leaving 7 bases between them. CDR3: CASSLEGRTEAFF. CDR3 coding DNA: TGCGCCAGCAGCTTGGAGGGGCGCACTGAAGCTTTCTTT.

The CDR3: CSVGDPGSGNTIYF. Here the CDR3 DNA reads TGCAGCGTTGGAGATCCGGGATCGGGAAACACCATATATTTT. The chain couples TRBV29-1 to TRBJ1-3; D unresolved. V dropped 4 bases and J dropped 4 bases, with 14 bases sitting between them. The CDR3 totals 14 residues. Germline CDR1 reads SQVTM; CDR2 reads ANQGSEA.

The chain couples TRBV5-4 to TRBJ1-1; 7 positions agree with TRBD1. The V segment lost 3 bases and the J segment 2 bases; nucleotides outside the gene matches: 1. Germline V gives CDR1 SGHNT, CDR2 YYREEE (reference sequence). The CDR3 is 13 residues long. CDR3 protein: CASSWDSNTEAFF. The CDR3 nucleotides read TGTGCCAGCAGCTGGGACAGCAACACTGAAGCTTTCTTT.

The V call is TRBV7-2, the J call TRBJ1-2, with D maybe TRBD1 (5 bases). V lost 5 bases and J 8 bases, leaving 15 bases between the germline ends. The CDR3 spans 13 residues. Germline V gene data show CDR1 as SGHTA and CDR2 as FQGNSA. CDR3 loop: CASSPTRVLGYTF. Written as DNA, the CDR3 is TGTGCCAGCAGCCCGACCAGGGTTCTCGGCTACACCTTC.

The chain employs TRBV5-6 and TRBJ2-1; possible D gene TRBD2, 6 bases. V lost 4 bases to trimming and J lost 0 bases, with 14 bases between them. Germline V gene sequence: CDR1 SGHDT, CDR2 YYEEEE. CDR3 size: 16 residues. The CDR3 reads CASSPGGPSSYNEQFF. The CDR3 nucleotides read TGTGCCAGCAGCCCCGGGGGTCCGAGCTCCTACAATGAGCAGTTCTTC.

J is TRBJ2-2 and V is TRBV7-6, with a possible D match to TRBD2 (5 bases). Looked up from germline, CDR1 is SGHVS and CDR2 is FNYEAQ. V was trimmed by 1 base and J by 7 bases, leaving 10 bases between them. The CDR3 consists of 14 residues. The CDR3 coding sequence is TGTGCCAGCAGCTTAGGCCTCCGGGACGGGGAGCTGTTTTTT. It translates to CASSLGLRDGELFF. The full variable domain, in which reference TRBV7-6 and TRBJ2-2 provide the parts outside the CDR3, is GAGVSQSPRYKVTKRGQDVALRCDPISGHVSLYWYRQALGQGPEFLTYFNYEAQQDKSGLPNDRFSAERPEGSISTLTIQRTEQRDSAMYRCASSLGLRDGELFFGEGSRLTVL.

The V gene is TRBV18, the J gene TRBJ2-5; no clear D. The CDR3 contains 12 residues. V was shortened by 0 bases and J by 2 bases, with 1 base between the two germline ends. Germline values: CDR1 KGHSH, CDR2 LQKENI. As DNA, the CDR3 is TGTGCCAGCTCACCACCTCAAGAGACCCAGTACTTC. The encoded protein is CASSPPQETQYF.

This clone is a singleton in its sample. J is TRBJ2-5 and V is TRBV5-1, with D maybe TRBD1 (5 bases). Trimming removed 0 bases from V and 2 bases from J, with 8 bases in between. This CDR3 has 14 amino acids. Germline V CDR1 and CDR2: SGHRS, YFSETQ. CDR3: CASSLAQGQETQYF. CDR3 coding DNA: TGCGCCAGCAGCTTGGCTCAGGGACAAGAGACCCAGTACTTC.